This entry lists 16 T cell receptor beta chains sequenced from one sample in a study of glioma-infiltrating T cells. Using RNA template, CDR3s of TCR alpha and beta were amplified with iRepertoire arm-PCR. TCRdb ran MiXCR on the multiplex PCR reads and lists one entry per CDR3 protein. This sample has 100,000 to 150,000 distinct CDR3 sequences, with approximately 24% found just once. Sequences were obtained from glioma tissue, nonneoplastic brain tissue, or PBMCs (not recorded which). These receptors all stem from a human donor with low-grade glioma or glioblastoma, undergoing nonglioma brain surgery, or in good health (not recorded which).

This clonotype has only a few counts. This rearrangement joins TRBV4-1 to TRBJ1-5; 10 bases fit TRBD1. From germline, CDR1 is MGHRA and CDR2 YSYEKL. After removal of 4 bases from V and 3 bases from J, the junction contained 6 bases not matched to a gene. The CDR3 is 16 amino acids. The CDR3 DNA reads TGCGCCAGCAGCCCCGGGACAGGGGCTTTCAATCAGCCCCAGCATTTT. Translation: CASSPGTGAFNQPQHF.

Concerning this clonotype itself: Compared with germline, one end of the junction differs, possibly owing to a read error. This chain joins TRBV24-1 and TRBJ2-3, with TRBD1 identical over 7 bases. Germline CDR1 reads KGHDR; CDR2 reads SFDVKD. This CDR3 contains 17 residues. The chain's CDR3 is CATSDRSSRQGSDTQYF. The CDR3 nucleotides are TGTGCAACCAGTGACCGATCTTCCCGACAGGGCTCAGATACGCAGTATTTT.

In the case of this clonotype: This could be a read error, since a much larger clone is one nucleotide away. The rearrangement joins TRBV6-2 or TRBV6-3 to TRBJ2-7; D gene ambiguous. Germline loops: CDR1 MNHEY, CDR2 SVGEGT. CDR3 length: 13 amino acids. The CDR3 is CASTKSRLYERYV. The CDR3 nucleotides read TGTGCCAGCACCAAATCTAGACTCTACGAGCGGTACGTC.

Sample share makes this clonotype medium-sized. The rearrangement joins TRBV6-1 to TRBJ2-1, with D perhaps matching TRBD2 (5 bases). The CDR3 runs to 14 residues. With 6 bases removed from V and 7 bases from J, the gap between germline ends came to 16 bases. In germline, CDR1 is MNHNS, CDR2 SASEGT. The CDR3, as DNA: TGTGCCAGCAGGGCCCTAGGACGGAGGAATGAGCAGTTCTTC. Protein: CASRALGRRNEQFF.

This sequence joins TRBV29-1 and TRBJ1-2, with 8 bases identical to TRBD1. V shed 6 bases and J 6 bases; nucleotides not matched to a gene: 6. The CDR3 runs to 12 residues. Germline CDR1 is SQVTM and CDR2 is ANQGSEA. CDR3 protein: CSVDQGADGYTF. In DNA form, the CDR3 reads TGCAGCGTAGATCAGGGGGCGGATGGCTACACCTTC.

This clonotype has at least ten counts. The CDR3 region is CATSREKNSNQPQHF. CDR3 DNA: TGTGCCACCAGCAGAGAGAAGAATAGCAATCAGCCCCAGCATTTT. The chain has TRBV15 and TRBJ1-5; D not certain. This CDR3 contains 15 residues. Germline loops: CDR1 LNHNV, CDR2 YYDKDF (reference sequence). V was trimmed by 0 bases and J by 0 bases, leaving 6 bases between them.

The J gene is TRBJ2-7, the V gene TRBV5-1; TRBD2 aligns across 8 bases. The CDR3 sequence is 17 residues long. V dropped 0 bases and J dropped 0; count of bases not matched to a gene: 8. Germline values: CDR1 SGHRS, CDR2 YFSETQ. CDR3 DNA: TGCGCCAGCAGCTTGGGTCCAACAGCGGGGGCCTCCTACGAGCAGTACGTC. Protein: CASSLGPTAGASYEQYV.

The table lists this clonotype with many counts. This chain joins TRBV27 and TRBJ2-1; 11 nucleotides agree with TRBD1. CDR1 and CDR2 from the germline V gene are MNHEY and SMNVEV (reference sequence). Germline trimming cut 2 bases from V and 8 bases from J; bases unmatched to any gene: 5. This CDR3 is built from 15 residues. CDR3 amino acids: CASSLVDRGRHEQFF. In nucleotides, the CDR3 is TGTGCCAGCAGTTTAGTGGACAGGGGGCGGCATGAGCAGTTCTTC.

V usage is TRBV7-9 and J usage is TRBJ1-6; no firm D call. The V end lost 9 bases, the J end lost 9 bases, and 12 bases lay between the germline ends. The CDR3 contains 12 residues. Germline V gene sequence: CDR1 SEHNR, CDR2 FQNEAQ (reference sequence). The chain's CDR3 is CARSTHPSPLHF. CDR3 nucleotide sequence: TGTGCCAGAAGCACCCACCCTTCACCCCTCCACTTT. The full variable domain, in which reference TRBV7-9 and TRBJ1-6 provide the parts outside the CDR3, is DTGVSQNPRHKITKRGQNVTFRCDPISEHNRLYWYRQTLGQGPEFLTYFQNEAQLEKSRLLSDRFSAERPKGSFSTLEIQRTEQGDSAMYLCARSTHPSPLHFGNGTRLTVT.

This clonotype was detected many times. The gene calls are TRBV7-2 and TRBJ1-5; TRBD1 might be the D (5 bases). V was trimmed by 6 bases and J by 4 bases, leaving 16 bases between them. The CDR3 spans 15 residues. The germline V gene has CDR1 SGHTA and CDR2 FQGNSA. CDR3 in amino acids: CASSLRGPINQPQHF. CDR3 nucleotide sequence: TGTGCCAGCAGTCTGCGGGGACCGATAAATCAGCCCCAGCATTTT.

At least ten counts were recorded for this clonotype. The V call is TRBV28, the J call TRBJ1-1; 9 bases match TRBD1. The germline gives CDR1 MDHEN, CDR2 SYDVKM. Trimming removed 7 bases from V and 11 bases from J; junction bases left unmatched: 5. This CDR3 has 11 residues. The chain's CDR3 is CASTRDRGAFF. For the CDR3, the DNA is TGTGCCAGCACCCGAGACAGGGGGGCTTTCTTT.

This clonotype was seen repeatedly, ten times or more. The chain links TRBV15 to TRBJ2-3; D is ambiguous. V dropped 0 bases and J dropped 2 bases, with 6 bases sitting between them. The CDR3 has 14 residues. The germline gives CDR1 LNHNV, CDR2 YYDKDF (reference sequence). The CDR3 here is CATSRDPLTDTQYF. CDR3 in DNA: TGTGCCACCAGCAGAGACCCCCTCACAGATACGCAGTATTTT.

The sample holds a few counts of this clonotype. The rearrangement uses TRBV18 and TRBJ1-1; maybe TRBD1 (5 bases). Trimming cost V 8 bases and J 1 base, with 11 bases left between them. Germline values: CDR1 KGHSH, CDR2 LQKENI. This CDR3 contains 13 residues. The CDR3 DNA reads as TGTGCCAGCAAAGGGACGGCGAACACTGAAGCTTTCTTT. Encoded protein: CASKGTANTEAFF.

V is TRBV24-1 and J is TRBJ2-3, with D possibly TRBD2 on 5 matching bases. Trimming shortened V by 4 bases and J by 2 bases, and 12 bases separated the two germline ends. Germline assignment: CDR1 KGHDR and CDR2 SFDVKD. The CDR3 runs 15 residues. The CDR3: CATSDPGRDTDTQYF. Written as DNA, the CDR3 is TGTGCCACCAGTGACCCCGGACGGGACACAGATACGCAGTATTTT.

Ten or more counts support this clonotype. The V call is TRBV7-2, the J call TRBJ2-5; D possibly corresponds to TRBD2 (6 bases). Germline V gene data show CDR1 as SGHTA and CDR2 as FQGNSA. With 3 bases removed from V and 5 bases from J, the gap between germline ends came to 10 bases. The CDR3 loop spans 13 amino acids. The DNA of the CDR3 is TGTGCCAGCAGCTTGACTAGGATGGAGACCCAGTACTTC. This codes for CASSLTRMETQYF. Combining the CDR3 with reference TRBV7-2 and TRBJ2-5 gives the whole variable domain GAGVSQSPSNKVTEKGKDVELRCDPISGHTALYWYRQSLGQGLEFLIYFQGNSAPDKSGLPSDRFSAERTGGSVSTLTIQRTQQEDSAVYLCASSLTRMETQYFGPGTRLLVL.

V is TRBV2 and J is TRBJ2-7; either TRBD1 or TRBD2 may supply D (6 bases each). The germline V gene encodes CDR1 SNHLY and CDR2 FYNNEI. The CDR3 spans 12 residues. V was cut by 9 bases and J by 4 bases, with 13 bases left in between. CDR3 coding DNA: TGTGCCAGTTCGGGGGCGGGTTACGAGCAGTACGTC. Translated, it gives CASSGAGYEQYV.